Below, 23 T cell receptor beta chains from the same sample are listed, as sequenced in a study of cytomegalovirus exposure and HLA in healthy donors. The PCR was carried out with 60 Vbeta primers and 13 Jbeta primers. Some clones are missing from TCRdb's copy, which holds only in-frame ones; the method was immunoSEQ multiplex PCR. The sample lists roughly 34,000 clones, 65% to 70% occurring once. The source material was PBMCs. Every receptor here comes from a man aged 40-55 years in good health and CMV-seropositive.

This clone was seen a few times. J is TRBJ2-7 and V is TRBV5-6, with D perhaps TRBD1 (5 bases). Germline CDR1 and CDR2: SGHDT and YYEEEE. The CDR3 covers 14 residues. V lost 0 bases and J 3 bases, leaving 10 bases between the germline ends. CDR3 sequence (DNA): TGTGCCAGCAGCTTGGACAGGTTCGTCTACGAGCAGTACTTC. Its translation is CASSLDRFVYEQYF.

The chain's CDR3 is CASGGANSPLHF. The CDR3 DNA sequence: TGTGCCAGCGGGGGGGCGAATTCACCCCTCCACTTT. This rearrangement joins TRBV9 to TRBJ1-6; D is perhaps TRBD1 (6 bases). V lost 7 bases to trimming and J lost 7 bases, with 9 bases between them. Germline-derived CDR1 and CDR2 are SGDLS and YYNGEE. This CDR3 region has 12 residues.

The chain is built from TRBV2 and TRBJ1-5; D gene uncertain. Germline CDR1 is SNHLY and CDR2 is FYNNEI. V shed 6 bases and J shed 3 bases, with 12 bases lying between them. This CDR3 is 14 amino acids long. The CDR3 bases are TGTGCCAGCAGCGGGAGCTCAGACAATCAGCCCCAGCATTTT. Its translation: CASSGSSDNQPQHF.

This sequence joins TRBV9 and TRBJ2-2; D uncertain. Deletions cut 6 bases from V and 3 bases from J, with 12 bases between. The CDR3 totals 14 residues. In germline, CDR1 is SGDLS, CDR2 YYNGEE. The CDR3 sequence is CASMPNPDTGELFF. CDR3 DNA sequence: TGTGCCAGCATGCCTAACCCTGACACCGGGGAGCTGTTTTTT.

The genes are TRBV27 and TRBJ1-5; D gene unclear. This CDR3 spans 9 amino acids. Germline CDR1 and CDR2: MNHEY and SMNVEV (reference sequence). V was shortened by 7 bases and J by 15 bases, with 10 bases between the two germline ends. As DNA, the CDR3 is TGTGCCAGCACCCTCTCCGTGCATTTT. Translated, it gives CASTLSVHF.

The CDR3 sequence: CAISDDGYTGELFF. The CDR3 DNA follows: TGTGCCATCAGTGACGACGGGTATACCGGGGAGCTGTTTTTT. The chain links TRBV10-3 to TRBJ2-2; no clear D. Germline lookup yields CDR1 ENHRY and CDR2 SYGVKD. V was pared by 3 bases and J by 5 bases, with 10 bases between. This CDR3 region has 14 residues.

The CDR3 protein is CASSVGTSLYGYTF. CDR3 nucleotide sequence: TGTGCCAGCAGCGTTGGGACATCTCTTTATGGCTACACCTTC. This rearrangement joins TRBV9 to TRBJ1-2; weak D call: TRBD1 (6 bases). Trimming took off 2 bases at V and 5 bases at J, with 13 bases between the two ends. This CDR3 contains 14 residues. Germline V CDR1 and CDR2: SGDLS, YYNGEE.

This clone was recorded only once. J is TRBJ1-2 and V is TRBV27; D might be TRBD1 (5 bases). This CDR3 has 12 amino acids. Germline-derived CDR1 and CDR2 are MNHEY and SMNVEV (reference sequence). Trimming removed 6 bases at V and 4 bases at J, with 9 bases between. CDR3: CASRGASYGYTF. The CDR3 coding sequence is TGTGCCAGCAGAGGGGCAAGCTATGGCTACACCTTC.

The chain combines TRBV5-1 with TRBJ2-3, with D possibly being TRBD2 (8 bases). CDR1 is SGHRS, CDR2 YFSETQ, per germline. The length of the CDR3 is 16 residues. V was trimmed by 6 bases and J by 0 bases, leaving 17 bases between them. The CDR3, as DNA: TGCGCCAGCACGAGGGGGCGGGGGGACAGCACAGATACGCAGTATTTT. Residues: CASTRGRGDSTDTQYF. Supplemented by reference TRBV5-1 and TRBJ2-3, the full variable domain reads KAGVTQTPRYLIKTRGQQVTLSCSPISGHRSVSWYQQTPGQGLQFLFEYFSETQRNKGNFPGRFSGRQFSNSRSEMNVSTLELGDSALYLCASTRGRGDSTDTQYFGPGTRLTVL.

The chain links TRBV21-1 to TRBJ1-2. TRBV21-1 is a known pseudogene. The CDR3 runs to 12 residues. CDR3 in DNA: TGTGCCAGCAGCAAAGGGCGACGGGACTACACCTTC. Encoded protein: CASSKGRRDYTF.

The V call is TRBV6-5, the J call TRBJ2-5; no clear D. The V and J ends lost 5 bases and 1 base respectively, with 11 bases between them. Germline V gives CDR1 MNHEY, CDR2 SVGAGI. The CDR3 sequence is 14 residues long. The CDR3 bases are TGTGCCAGCAGTCTCCGTCCGCGCCAAGAGACCCAGTACTTC. Its protein product is CASSLRPRQETQYF.

The chain employs TRBV30 and TRBJ1-1, with D possibly matching TRBD1 (5 bases). The length of the CDR3 is 12 residues. Germline values: CDR1 GTSNPN, CDR2 SVGIG (reference sequence). CDR3 region: CGGGRTSTEAFF. CDR3 sequence (DNA): TGTGGGGGGGGGAGGACTAGTACTGAAGCTTTCTTT.

The chain combines TRBV11-1 with TRBJ1-6, with a weak D call TRBD1 (6 bases). The V gene lost 4 bases and the J gene lost 11 bases, with 15 bases spanning the gap. The germline V gene has CDR1 SGHAT and CDR2 FQDESV (reference sequence). The CDR3 extends over 14 amino acids. CDR3 amino acids: CASSSEGGGTPLHF. CDR3 in DNA: TGTGCCAGCAGCTCCGAGGGGGGAGGGACACCCCTCCACTTT.

The rearrangement uses TRBV5-4 and TRBJ1-2; D might be TRBD1 (6 bases). The CDR3 has 13 amino acids. Per the germline V gene, CDR1 is SGHNT and CDR2 is YYREEE (reference sequence). With 6 bases removed from V and 8 bases from J, the gap between germline ends came to 17 bases. For the CDR3, the DNA is TGTGCCAGCACCAAGGAAGGGGGACGAGGCTACACCTTC. Translating it yields CASTKEGGRGYTF.

This clone came up a few times. The rearrangement uses TRBV27 and TRBJ2-7; 8 bases align to TRBD1. The junction had 13 bases not matched to a gene; V was cut back by 10 bases and J by 2 bases. The CDR3 is made up of 15 amino acids. Germline CDR1 is MNHEY and CDR2 is SMNVEV (reference sequence). The CDR3 protein is CATVSGGAGAYEQYF. CDR3 nucleotide sequence: TGTGCCACGGTCTCAGGGGGCGCAGGGGCCTACGAGCAGTACTTC.

The chain combines TRBV4-2 with TRBJ2-1; D perhaps matches TRBD2 (5 bases). Deletions cut 3 bases from V and 4 bases from J, with 10 bases between. Germline V CDR1 and CDR2: LGHNA, YNFKEQ. This CDR3 has 14 amino acids. The CDR3 sequence is CASSHPSGYNEQFF. CDR3 bases: TGTGCCAGCAGCCATCCTTCGGGGTACAATGAGCAGTTCTTC.

The rearrangement links TRBV5-4 to TRBJ1-6, with TRBD1 matching over 7 bases. The CDR3 sequence is 15 residues long. Germline values: CDR1 SGHNT, CDR2 YYREEE (reference sequence). V was pared by 3 bases and J by 10 bases, with 10 bases of the junction left unmatched. For the CDR3, the DNA is TGTGCCAGCAGCTGGACAACAGGGGCGGAATCACCCCTCCACTTT. As protein: CASSWTTGAESPLHF.

This clone occurred a few times. The rearrangement links TRBV19 to TRBJ2-5, with 12 bases fitting TRBD2. V gave up 6 bases and J gave up 4 bases; unmatched junction bases: 6. Germline V gene data show CDR1 as LNHDA and CDR2 as SQIVND (reference sequence). The CDR3 has 15 residues. As DNA, the CDR3 is TGTGCCAGTAGCATTCTGACTAGCGGGGGAGAGACCCAGTACTTC. Residues: CASSILTSGGETQYF.

In DNA form, the CDR3 reads TGTGCCAGCAGCCCCCGTCCGGGAGCAGATACGCAGTATTTT. It translates to CASSPRPGADTQYF. The chain carries TRBV9 and TRBJ2-3; the D gene is possibly TRBD2 (6 bases). Deletions cut 4 bases from V and 4 bases from J, with 13 bases between. The CDR3 runs to 14 residues. CDR1 and CDR2 from the germline V gene are SGDLS and YYNGEE.

The CDR3 protein is CASSPWGGSQTYEQYF. CDR3 nucleotides: TGTGCCAGCAGCCCCTGGGGAGGGTCCCAGACCTACGAGCAGTACTTC. The chain couples TRBV7-2 to TRBJ2-7; 7 nucleotides agree with TRBD2. J gave up 2 bases and V 5 bases, and 12 bases lay outside the gene matches. CDR3 length: 16 residues. In germline, CDR1 is SGHTA, CDR2 FQGNSA.

The chain links TRBV11-2 to TRBJ2-3, with 8 bases identical to TRBD2. The CDR3 is made up of 19 amino acids. Germline assignment: CDR1 SGHAT and CDR2 FQNNGV. The trim removed 5 bases at V and 0 bases at J, leaving 16 bases unmatched. This chain's CDR3 is CASSPHRGGGPSSTDTQYF. The CDR3 DNA follows: TGTGCCAGCAGCCCCCACCGAGGCGGGGGGCCGTCCAGCACAGATACGCAGTATTTT.

In DNA form, the CDR3 reads TGTGCCAGTAGTCCCTCGGGACAGGGCTATCAGCCCCAGCATTTT. Translating it yields CASSPSGQGYQPQHF. V and J are TRBV19 and TRBJ1-5, with 9 bases matching TRBD1. Germline V lookup: CDR1 LNHDA, CDR2 SQIVND (reference sequence). The V and J ends lost 5 bases and 5 bases, in that order; junction bases with no gene match: 7. This CDR3 region has 15 residues.

This rearrangement joins TRBV18 to TRBJ1-1; D unclear. Germline loops: CDR1 KGHSH, CDR2 LQKENI. V lost 4 bases and J 3 bases, leaving 18 bases between the germline ends. The CDR3 loop spans 16 amino acids. The chain's CDR3 is CASSRRLILDDTEAFF. The CDR3 region has the DNA TGTGCCAGCTCACGCCGACTAATTTTGGATGACACTGAAGCTTTCTTT.